The next 21 T cell receptor beta chains were all read from a single sample in a study of neoadjuvant nivolumab and ipilimumab in lung cancer. Repertoires were generated with immunoSEQ multiplex PCR, while TCRdb's copy carries only in-frame clones and drops some. The sample carries approximately 17,000 clones, more than 75% recorded once. The sample consisted of tumor tissue, taken after neoadjuvant nivolumab, alone or with ipilimumab, at or shortly before surgery. Every receptor here comes from an adult with non-small cell lung cancer.

The rearrangement joins TRBV18 to TRBJ2-1, with D maybe TRBD1 (6 bases). Germline V gene sequence: CDR1 KGHSH, CDR2 LQKENI. This CDR3 contains 16 residues. Trimming removed 3 bases from V and 0 bases from J, with 12 bases in between. The CDR3 nucleotides read TGTGCCAGCTCACCTCAGGGGCAGAGCTCCTACAATGAGCAGTTCTTC. Translation: CASSPQGQSSYNEQFF. The complete variable domain, with remaining parts taken from reference TRBV18 and TRBJ2-1, reads NAGVMQNPRHLVRRRGQEARLRCSPMKGHSHVYWYRQLPEEGLKFMVYLQKENIIDESGMPKERFSAEFPKEGPSILRIQQVVRGDSAAYFCASSPQGQSSYNEQFFGPGTRLTVL.

The chain has TRBV18 and TRBJ1-2; perhaps TRBD1 as D (5 bases). The CDR3 is 14 residues long. CDR1 is KGHSH, CDR2 LQKENI, per germline. Between the trimmed V and J ends, which lost 6 bases and 6 bases, there was a span of 17 bases. The CDR3 region has the DNA TGTGCCAGCTCCCCTATAATGACAGAAAATGGCTACACCTTC. Its translation is CASSPIMTENGYTF.

CDR3 amino acids: CASSPRPYTEAFF. The DNA for the CDR3 is TGTGCCAGCAGCCCGCGGCCGTACACTGAAGCTTTCTTT. The genes are TRBV9 and TRBJ1-1; the D is unclear. This CDR3 spans 13 amino acids. CDR1 and CDR2 (germline): SGDLS, YYNGEE. The V gene lost 4 bases and the J gene lost 3 bases, with 10 bases spanning the gap.

V usage is TRBV30 and J usage is TRBJ2-7; no clear D. Germline CDR1 and CDR2: GTSNPN and SVGIG (reference sequence). V gave up 4 bases and J gave up 0 bases, with 13 bases separating them. The CDR3 contains 14 residues. CDR3 DNA sequence: TGTGCCTGGATATGGGGTGACTCCTCCTACGAGCAGTACTTC. The encoded protein is CAWIWGDSSYEQYF.

The rearrangement uses TRBV14 and TRBJ2-7; D is tentatively TRBD1 or TRBD2 (5 bases each). The germline V gene encodes CDR1 SGHDN and CDR2 FVKESK. CDR3 length: 15 residues. V was clipped by 3 bases and J by 5 bases, with 17 bases between them. CDR3: CASSQPGRGSDEQYF. In nucleotides, the CDR3 is TGTGCCAGCAGCCAGCCGGGACGAGGGTCCGACGAGCAGTACTTC.

Here the CDR3 DNA reads TGTGCCAGCAGCTTAATGATGCTGGGACAGGGGGCTCGAGAGACCCAGTACTTC. This translates into CASSLMMLGQGARETQYF. The V gene is TRBV11-2, the J gene TRBJ2-5; 12 bases are a match to TRBD1. The CDR3 has 18 residues. Germline CDR1 and CDR2: SGHAT and FQNNGV. V gave up 2 bases and J gave up 4 bases; unmatched junction bases: 11.

In its sample, this clone was seen a few times. The chain is built from TRBV11-2 and TRBJ2-7, with TRBD2 matching 12 bases. With 5 bases clipped from V and 0 bases from J, the junction kept 5 bases outside the gene matches. The length of the CDR3 is 16 residues. The germline gives CDR1 SGHAT, CDR2 FQNNGV. The CDR3 is CASSLGTSGYSYEQYF. CDR3 DNA sequence: TGTGCCAGCAGCCTTGGGACTAGCGGGTACTCCTACGAGCAGTACTTC.

In this sample, this clone turned up a few times. V is TRBV7-9 and J is TRBJ2-1; D is ambiguous. Trimming shortened V by 7 bases and J by 8 bases, and 12 bases separated the two germline ends. The CDR3 contains 12 residues. From germline, CDR1 is SEHNR and CDR2 FQNEAQ (reference sequence). The CDR3 region is CASTLLSDEQFF. CDR3 nucleotide sequence: TGTGCCAGCACTTTGCTTTCCGATGAGCAGTTCTTC.

The chain carries TRBV7-9 and TRBJ2-7; the D gene is possibly TRBD1 (6 bases). This CDR3 has 13 amino acids. Trimming cost V 1 base and J 6 bases, with 10 bases left between them. In germline, CDR1 is SEHNR, CDR2 FQNEAQ (reference sequence). The CDR3 DNA sequence: TGTGCCAGCAGCTTAGTTGTGACAGGCGAGCAGTACTTC. Encoded protein: CASSLVVTGEQYF.

In this sample, this clone turned up a few times. The chain is built from TRBV5-8 and TRBJ2-6; D possibly corresponds to TRBD2 (6 bases). The CDR3 is 20 residues long. Germline V gene data show CDR1 as SGHTS and CDR2 as YDEGEE. V was clipped by 2 bases and J by 1 base, with 22 bases between them. CDR3 residues: CASSFEDFFGGTSGANVLTF. The CDR3 nucleotides are TGTGCCAGCAGCTTCGAAGATTTTTTTGGGGGGACTTCTGGGGCCAACGTCCTGACTTTC.

The rearrangement links TRBV5-1 to TRBJ1-3; the D gene is possibly TRBD1 (5 bases). Trimming stripped 2 bases from V and 4 bases from J, with 13 bases between. Germline CDR1 and CDR2: SGHRS and YFSETQ. The CDR3 spans 15 residues. The CDR3 loop is CASSFARDAGNTIYF. For the CDR3, the DNA is TGCGCCAGCAGCTTCGCCAGGGACGCAGGAAACACCATATATTTT.

J is TRBJ2-5 and V is TRBV6-4; D is unresolved. Germline CDR1 is MRHNA and CDR2 is SNTAGT. The CDR3 contains 13 residues. Trimming stripped 5 bases from V and 4 bases from J, with 11 bases between. The CDR3 sequence: CASSPRFGETQYF. As DNA, the CDR3 is TGTGCCAGCAGTCCCAGGTTCGGAGAGACCCAGTACTTC.

The chain links TRBV5-1 to TRBJ1-1, with D perhaps matching TRBD1 (5 bases). The CDR3 has 15 residues. From germline, CDR1 is SGHRS and CDR2 YFSETQ. Trimming pared 0 bases from V and 4 bases from J, leaving 13 bases between. The CDR3 DNA reads as TGCGCCAGCAGCTTGGCCGGGGCGAAGGGCACTGAAGCTTTCTTT. It specifies CASSLAGAKGTEAFF.

This sequence joins TRBV5-1 and TRBJ2-7; tentatively, D is TRBD2 (7 bases). Between the trimmed V and J ends, which lost 0 bases and 1 base, there was a span of 17 bases. Germline CDR1 reads SGHRS; CDR2 reads YFSETQ. CDR3 length equals 17 residues. The CDR3 DNA follows: TGCGCCAGCAGCTTGGGGGGGGGCGTTAGCGCATCCTACGAGCAGTACTTC. Translated, it gives CASSLGGGVSASYEQYF.

This clone was observed a handful of times. V is TRBV30 and J is TRBJ2-7; possibly TRBD1 or TRBD2 for D (5 bases each). The CDR3 runs 14 residues. From germline, CDR1 is GTSNPN and CDR2 SVGIG (reference sequence). With 7 bases removed from V and 6 bases from J, the gap between germline ends came to 22 bases. DNA of the CDR3: TGTGCCTTCCTTCGATCCGGGGCGGGTTTCGAGCAGTACTTC. Translation: CAFLRSGAGFEQYF.

This clone was seen once. The V gene is TRBV6-1, the J gene TRBJ2-1; 7 nucleotides align to TRBD2. Germline assignment: CDR1 MNHNS and CDR2 SASEGT. The CDR3 contains 14 residues. V lost 2 bases, J lost 5 bases, and 3 bases stayed unmatched. The CDR3 region has the DNA TGTGCCAGCAGTGAATTCCGGGGGGACAATGAGCAGTTCTTC. Its protein is CASSEFRGDNEQFF.

To note about this clone: One end of the junction does not line up with germline, which may come from a read error. This rearrangement joins TRBV7-7 to TRBJ2-7; possibly TRBD2 for D (6 bases). Germline CDR1 SSHAT, CDR2 FNYEAQ (reference sequence). CDR3 length equals 15 residues. CDR3 protein: CASSLAEGGHYEQYF. CDR3 DNA: TGTGCTAGCAGCTTAGCGGAAGGCGGGCACTACGAGCAGTACTTC.

The V gene is TRBV5-4, the J gene TRBJ1-3, with 7 bases aligning to TRBD1. The CDR3 length is 14 residues. J was trimmed by 4 bases and V by 1 base; bases with no gene match: 2. Germline-derived CDR1 and CDR2 are SGHNT and YYREEE (reference sequence). The CDR3 sequence is CASSLNRGGNTIYF. DNA for the CDR3: TGTGCCAGCAGCTTGAACAGGGGCGGAAACACCATATATTTT. The complete variable domain, with remaining parts taken from reference TRBV5-4 and TRBJ1-3, reads ETGVTQSPTHLIKTRGQQVTLRCSSQSGHNTVSWYQQALGQGPQFIFQYYREEENGRGNFPPRFSGLQFPNYSSELNVNALELDDSALYLCASSLNRGGNTIYFGEGSWLTVV.

The chain is built from TRBV7-3 and TRBJ1-1; 9 bases are a match to TRBD1. This CDR3 has 14 residues. The germline CDR1 and CDR2 sequences are SGHTA and FQGTGA. The junction had 3 bases not matched to a gene; V was cut back by 4 bases and J by 3 bases. The CDR3 reads CASSSGQGHTEAFF. DNA for the CDR3: TGTGCCAGCAGCTCCGGACAGGGGCACACTGAAGCTTTCTTT.

The rearrangement links TRBV6-1 to TRBJ2-5; 7 bases map to TRBD2. The trim removed 2 bases at V and 5 bases at J, leaving 11 bases unmatched. The CDR3 contains 16 residues. Germline V gene data show CDR1 as MNHNS and CDR2 as SASEGT. CDR3 region: CASSEQPSRGEETQYF. CDR3 nucleotides: TGTGCCAGCAGTGAACAACCATCTCGGGGGGAGGAGACCCAGTACTTC.

V is TRBV7-8 and J is TRBJ2-2, with D possibly being TRBD2 (6 bases). This CDR3 is 16 amino acids long. Germline CDR1 is SGHVS and CDR2 is FQNEAQ. Trimming pared 0 bases from V and 6 bases from J, leaving 14 bases between. Written as DNA, the CDR3 is TGTGCCAGCAGCTTAGCGCGGGGTAGTAGATCCGGGGAGCTGTTTTTT. The encoded protein is CASSLARGSRSGELFF.